This record looks at one T cell receptor (beta chain) sequence and its context. Methods used by the authors: Cell counts per sample came from amplifying reference gene primers. Assay used: immunoSEQ multiplex PCR; TCRdb lists only in-frame clones, some missing. The V and J calls and clone size were taken over from that table, and D and trimming were inferred from the DNA. The data contain roughly 200,000 clones, 80% to 85% of them seen just once; the ten biggest clones take up about 4.4%. The data are from a study of blood T cell repertoires in COVID-19. Study background: COVID-19 samples, acute and convalescent, were from the United States, Italy and Spain. PBMCs, B-cell-depleted T cells, or T cells provided the cDNA or gDNA that made up the material.

The sequenced sample consisted of peripheral blood. This receptor was taken from a man between 45 and 60 years old with active or convalescent COVID-19.

The CDR3 DNA sequence: TGTGCCAGCAGTGACTCGGGGCAGGATAAGTCTGAGCAGTTCTTC. This encodes CASSDSGQDKSEQFF. The chain has TRBV6-4 and TRBJ2-1, with a weak D call TRBD1 (5 bases). V gave up 0 bases and J gave up 9 bases, with 15 bases separating them. The length of the CDR3 is 15 residues. Germline values: CDR1 MRHNA, CDR2 SNTAGT.